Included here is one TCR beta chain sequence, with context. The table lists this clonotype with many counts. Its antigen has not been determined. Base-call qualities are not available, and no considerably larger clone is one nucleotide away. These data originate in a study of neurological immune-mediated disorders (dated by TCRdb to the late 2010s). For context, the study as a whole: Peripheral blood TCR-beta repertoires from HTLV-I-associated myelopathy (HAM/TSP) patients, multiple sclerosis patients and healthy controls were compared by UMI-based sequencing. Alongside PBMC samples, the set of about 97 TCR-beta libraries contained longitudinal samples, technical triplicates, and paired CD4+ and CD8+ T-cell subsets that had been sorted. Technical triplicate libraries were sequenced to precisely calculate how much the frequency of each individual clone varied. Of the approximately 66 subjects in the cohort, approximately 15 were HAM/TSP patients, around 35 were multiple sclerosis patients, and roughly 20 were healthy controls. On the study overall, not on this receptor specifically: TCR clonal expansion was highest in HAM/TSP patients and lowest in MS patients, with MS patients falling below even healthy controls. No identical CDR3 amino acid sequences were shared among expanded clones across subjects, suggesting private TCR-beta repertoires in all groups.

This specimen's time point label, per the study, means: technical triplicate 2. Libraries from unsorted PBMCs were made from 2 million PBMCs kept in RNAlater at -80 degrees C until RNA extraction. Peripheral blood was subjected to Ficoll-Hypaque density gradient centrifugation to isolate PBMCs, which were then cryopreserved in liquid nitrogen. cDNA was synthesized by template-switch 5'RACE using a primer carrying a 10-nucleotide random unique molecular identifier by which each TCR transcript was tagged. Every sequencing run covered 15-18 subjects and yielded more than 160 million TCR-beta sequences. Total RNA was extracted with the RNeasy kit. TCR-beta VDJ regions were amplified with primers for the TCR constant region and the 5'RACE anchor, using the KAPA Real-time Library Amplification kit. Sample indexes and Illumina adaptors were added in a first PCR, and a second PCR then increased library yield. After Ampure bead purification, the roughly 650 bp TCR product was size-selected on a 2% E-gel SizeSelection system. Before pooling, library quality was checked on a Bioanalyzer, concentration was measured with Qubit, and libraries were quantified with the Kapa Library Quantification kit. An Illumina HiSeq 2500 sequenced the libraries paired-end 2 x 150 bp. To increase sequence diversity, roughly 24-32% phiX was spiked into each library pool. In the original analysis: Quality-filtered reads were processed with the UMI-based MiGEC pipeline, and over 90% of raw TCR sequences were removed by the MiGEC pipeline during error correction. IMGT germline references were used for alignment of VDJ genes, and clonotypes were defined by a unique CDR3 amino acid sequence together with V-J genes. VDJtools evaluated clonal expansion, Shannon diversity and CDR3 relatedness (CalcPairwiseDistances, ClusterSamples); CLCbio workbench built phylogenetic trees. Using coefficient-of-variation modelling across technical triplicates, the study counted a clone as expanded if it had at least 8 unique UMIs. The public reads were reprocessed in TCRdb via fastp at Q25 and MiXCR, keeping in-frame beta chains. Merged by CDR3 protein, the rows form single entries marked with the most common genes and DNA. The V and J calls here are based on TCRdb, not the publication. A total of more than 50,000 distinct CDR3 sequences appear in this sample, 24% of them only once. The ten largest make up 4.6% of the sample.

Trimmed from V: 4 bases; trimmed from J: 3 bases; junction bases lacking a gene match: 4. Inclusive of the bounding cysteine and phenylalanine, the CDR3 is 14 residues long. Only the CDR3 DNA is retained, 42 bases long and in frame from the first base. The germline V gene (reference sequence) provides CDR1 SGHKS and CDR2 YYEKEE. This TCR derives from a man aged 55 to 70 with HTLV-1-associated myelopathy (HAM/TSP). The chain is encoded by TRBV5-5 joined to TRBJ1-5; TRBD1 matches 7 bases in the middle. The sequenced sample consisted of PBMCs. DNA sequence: TGTGCCAGCAGCGTAGGGACAGTCAATCAGCCCCAGCATTTT. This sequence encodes CASSVGTVNQPQHF.